Below, 17 T cell receptor beta chains from the same sample are listed, as sequenced in a study of blood T cell repertoires in COVID-19. Generated by immunoSEQ multiplex PCR, the TCRdb table keeps only in-frame clones and is missing some. Of some 330,000 clones in the sample, approximately 89% were seen once. The sample consisted of peripheral blood. The origin of the receptors is a woman in her twenties or thirties with COVID-19, enrolled during active disease.

The chain uses TRBV30 and TRBJ2-5; 13 bases are shared with TRBD2. The germline gives CDR1 GTSNPN, CDR2 SVGIG (reference sequence). After removal of 5 bases from V and 9 bases from J, the junction contained 6 bases not matched to a gene. The CDR3 sequence is 13 residues long. In DNA, the CDR3 is TGTGCCTGGGGGACTAGCGGGGACGAGCCCCAGTACTTC. Translation: CAWGTSGDEPQYF.

This chain joins TRBV6-5 and TRBJ2-6; D is unclear. This CDR3 is 14 amino acids long. V dropped 5 bases and J dropped 2 bases, with 7 bases sitting between them. CDR1 is MNHEY and CDR2 is SVGAGI in the germline V gene. The CDR3 DNA reads TGTGCCAGCAGTCCGGTGGCTGGGGCCAACGTCCTGACTTTC. Translation gives CASSPVAGANVLTF.

The chain recombines TRBV5-4 with TRBJ1-2; D is possibly TRBD1 (5 bases). The CDR3 extends over 14 amino acids. In germline, CDR1 is SGHNT, CDR2 YYREEE (reference sequence). V was shortened by 0 bases and J by 3 bases, with 9 bases between the two germline ends. The chain's CDR3 is CASSLERGDYGYTF. CDR3 nucleotide sequence: TGTGCCAGCAGCTTGGAACGGGGGGACTATGGCTACACCTTC. The full variable domain, its missing parts supplied by reference TRBV5-4 and TRBJ1-2, is ETGVTQSPTHLIKTRGQQVTLRCSSQSGHNTVSWYQQALGQGPQFIFQYYREEENGRGNFPPRFSGLQFPNYSSELNVNALELDDSALYLCASSLERGDYGYTFGSGTRLTVV.

This chain uses TRBV5-1 with TRBJ2-6, with TRBD1 identical over 10 bases. This CDR3 spans 17 amino acids. Trimming took 1 base from V and 4 from J; bases not matched to a gene: 5. The V gene's germline CDR1 is SGHRS and CDR2 YFSETQ. CDR3 sequence: CASSLRQGASGANVLTF. The CDR3 nucleotides read TGCGCCAGCAGCTTGCGACAGGGGGCGTCAGGGGCCAACGTCCTGACTTTC.

J is TRBJ1-1 and V is TRBV15, with D possibly matching TRBD1 (5 bases). CDR1 is LNHNV and CDR2 is YYDKDF in the germline V gene (reference sequence). Trimming left V 3 bases short and J 6 bases short, with 11 bases between. There are 13 residues in the CDR3. The CDR3 region is CATSRPGGSEAFF. DNA for the CDR3: TGTGCCACCAGCAGGCCCGGGGGGTCTGAAGCTTTCTTT.

The CDR3 protein is CASSLAPGGNQPQHF. The CDR3 DNA is TGTGCCAGCAGCTTAGCGCCAGGTGGGAATCAGCCCCAGCATTTT. The chain carries TRBV7-8 and TRBJ1-5; no definite D call. This CDR3 spans 15 amino acids. CDR1 is SGHVS and CDR2 is FQNEAQ in the germline V gene. Trimming pared 0 bases from V and 4 bases from J, leaving 10 bases between.

V usage is TRBV21-1 and J usage is TRBJ1-5; the table's D gene call, TRBD1, was not cross checked with the DNA. TRBV21-1 is an annotated pseudogene. The CDR3 length is 20 residues. Here the CDR3 DNA reads TGTGCCAGCAGCGAATATCCGGGACAGGGGGCTCGGTATAGCAATCAGCCCCAGCATTTT. Translated, it gives CASSEYPGQGARYSNQPQHF.

J is TRBJ2-1 and V is TRBV16; D ambiguous. The CDR3 is 15 residues long. The V end lost 2 bases, the J end lost 4 bases, and 12 bases lay between the germline ends. The germline V gene has CDR1 KGHSY and CDR2 FQNENV. Here the CDR3 DNA reads TGTGCCAGCAGCCAAATGGGCAGTTGGTACAATGAGCAGTTCTTC. It specifies CASSQMGSWYNEQFF.

Written as DNA, the CDR3 is TGTGCCAGCAGCCAACCACTAGCGGGGCTAGAGACCCAGTACTTC. As protein: CASSQPLAGLETQYF. V usage is TRBV14 and J usage is TRBJ2-5; 10 bases line up with TRBD2. V gave up 2 bases and J gave up 4 bases; unmatched junction bases: 4. In germline, CDR1 is SGHDN, CDR2 FVKESK. This CDR3 comprises 15 residues.

The chain couples TRBV2 to TRBJ2-5, with D tentatively TRBD1 (6 bases). With 4 bases removed from V and 4 bases from J, the gap between germline ends came to 10 bases. Germline lookup yields CDR1 SNHLY and CDR2 FYNNEI. This CDR3 spans 13 amino acids. The CDR3 nucleotides are TGTGCCAGCAGTGGTGGACAGAGAGAGACCCAGTACTTC. Translated: CASSGGQRETQYF.

This chain links TRBV4-2 with TRBJ2-3; 10 nucleotides align to TRBD2. There are 17 residues in the CDR3. After removal of 0 bases from V and 4 bases from J, the junction contained 7 bases not matched to a gene. Germline CDR1 and CDR2: LGHNA and YNFKEQ. The CDR3 DNA reads as TGTGCCAGCAGCCAAGATCCCAGCGGGGGGGCCCCAGATACGCAGTATTTT. This translates into CASSQDPSGGAPDTQYF.

This chain joins TRBV28 and TRBJ1-1, with TRBD1 as a possible D gene (6 bases). The CDR3 consists of 14 residues. With 7 bases removed from V and 1 base from J, the gap between germline ends came to 13 bases. Germline CDR1 reads MDHEN; CDR2 reads SYDVKM. The CDR3 here is CASTLGGENTEAFF. The DNA for the CDR3 is TGTGCCAGCACATTAGGGGGGGAGAACACTGAAGCTTTCTTT.

This chain uses TRBV6-5 with TRBJ1-5; 8 bases are shared with TRBD1. V dropped 6 bases and J dropped 5; count of bases not matched to a gene: 6. In germline, CDR1 is MNHEY, CDR2 SVGAGI. This CDR3 is 14 amino acids long. The CDR3 DNA reads TGTGCCAGCAGATTGGACAGGGACGATCAGCCCCAGCATTTT. It specifies CASRLDRDDQPQHF.

The chain carries TRBV4-2 and TRBJ2-1, with 7 bases that match TRBD2. CDR1 is LGHNA, CDR2 YNFKEQ, per germline. The CDR3 is made up of 19 amino acids. With V trimmed by 0 bases and J by 0 bases, 11 bases remained unmatched. Here the CDR3 reads CASSQDIGGGPSSYNEQFF. The CDR3 coding sequence is TGTGCCAGCAGCCAAGATATCGGCGGGGGTCCGAGCTCCTACAATGAGCAGTTCTTC.

This rearrangement joins TRBV4-1 to TRBJ2-3, with D hard to call. Germline V lookup: CDR1 MGHRA, CDR2 YSYEKL. The V and J ends lost 0 bases and 2 bases respectively, with 12 bases between them. This CDR3 comprises 16 residues. The CDR3 loop reads CASSQDSARHTDTQYF. The CDR3 nucleotides read TGCGCCAGCAGCCAAGATTCGGCCAGACACACAGATACGCAGTATTTT.

The chain has TRBV5-1 and TRBJ1-4; D ambiguous. The germline CDR1 and CDR2 sequences are SGHRS and YFSETQ. The CDR3 has 13 residues. Deletions cut 0 bases from V and 5 bases from J, with 5 bases between. The CDR3 sequence is CASSLERNEKLFF. For the CDR3, the DNA is TGCGCCAGCAGCTTGGAGAGGAATGAAAAACTGTTTTTT.

This chain uses TRBV7-9 with TRBJ1-2, with 7 bases lining up with TRBD1. This CDR3 has 15 residues. Trimming removed 4 bases from V and 4 bases from J; junction bases left unmatched: 9. Germline V gives CDR1 SEHNR, CDR2 FQNEAQ (reference sequence). This chain's CDR3 is CASSSGTAVLYGYTF. The DNA for the CDR3 is TGTGCCAGCAGCTCAGGGACAGCAGTACTCTATGGCTACACCTTC. Using reference TRBV7-9 and TRBJ1-2 for the parts outside the CDR3, the full variable domain is DTGVSQNPRHKITKRGQNVTFRCDPISEHNRLYWYRQTLGQGPEFLTYFQNEAQLEKSRLLSDRFSAERPKGSFSTLEIQRTEQGDSAMYLCASSSGTAVLYGYTFGSGTRLTVV.